One sample yielded the 30 T cell receptor beta chains listed below, sequenced in a study of post-analysis software for immune sequencing data. These receptors' antigens are unknown. Whole-study findings and limits: Elevated frequency relative to controls characterized 4 or 5 TRBV segments in patients, TRBV5-6, TRBV5-1 and TRBV20-1 among them.

Unique molecular identifiers were carried by the TCR beta cDNA libraries. TCRdb recomputed calls from the PCR reads with MiXCR, one row per CDR3 protein. The repertoire has about 820,000 distinct CDR3 sequences, 53% of them found once; the top ten carry 4% to 5.5%. The source material was blood. These receptors came from a girl aged 10 to 17 with multiple sclerosis.

V gene TRBV15 combines with J gene TRBJ2-3; the D is unclear. V gave up 5 bases and J gave up 7 bases, with 13 bases separating them. The CDR3 contains 13 residues. Germline V gives CDR1 LNHNV, CDR2 YYDKDF (reference sequence). The CDR3 loop reads CATSSLSGNTQYF. In DNA, the CDR3 is TGTGCCACCAGCTCTCTTTCGGGTAATACGCAGTATTTT.

This chain connects TRBV7-2 to TRBJ2-5; no clear D. Germline lookup yields CDR1 SGHTA and CDR2 FQGNSA. V was pared by 1 base and J by 5 bases, with 14 bases between. The CDR3 spans 15 residues. CDR3: CASSLVANNGETQYF. Written as DNA, the CDR3 is TGTGCCAGCAGCTTAGTCGCAAACAACGGGGAGACCCAGTACTTC.

This clonotype has only a few counts. This rearrangement joins TRBV29-1 to TRBJ2-3; 14 bases agree with TRBD2. From germline, CDR1 is SQVTM and CDR2 ANQGSEA. Losses at the gene ends were 8 bases for V and 4 bases for J; bases not matched to a gene: 2. The CDR3 has 13 amino acids. The CDR3, as DNA: TGCAGCTTGGGACTAGCGGGAGCAGATACGCAGTATTTT. It specifies CSLGLAGADTQYF.

This chain joins TRBV5-1 and TRBJ1-5; D not resolved. Germline V lookup: CDR1 SGHRS, CDR2 YFSETQ. The ends were cut back, 1 base at V and 7 bases at J, with 15 bases in the middle. CDR3 length: 15 residues. CDR3 bases: TGCGCCAGCAGCTTGAATTTCAACTCGGGGCAGCCCCAGCATTTT. It translates to CASSLNFNSGQPQHF.

This clonotype came up a few times. CDR3 DNA sequence: TGCAGTGCTAGCGATCGACGAAGCTCCTACGAGCAGTACTTC. Protein sequence: CSASDRRSSYEQYF. V and J are TRBV20-1 and TRBJ2-7; no firm D call. Germline lookup yields CDR1 DFQATT and CDR2 SNEGSKA (reference sequence). This CDR3 is built from 14 residues. The ends were cut back, 3 bases at V and 0 bases at J, with 12 bases in the middle.

This clonotype came up a few times. The gene calls are TRBV7-3 and TRBJ2-1; 8 nucleotides align to TRBD2. Trimming removed 1 base from V and 5 bases from J; junction bases left unmatched: 7. The CDR3 is 16 amino acids. Germline V gives CDR1 SGHTA, CDR2 FQGTGA. The CDR3 loop reads CASSLNAGLVHNEQFF. The DNA of the CDR3 is TGTGCCAGCAGCTTAAACGCGGGACTAGTCCACAATGAGCAGTTCTTC.

The chain carries TRBV20-1 and TRBJ2-1; 13 bases align to TRBD2. With the DNA end fitting TRBJ2-7 better, the J assignment may be wrong. The CDR3 has 16 residues. CDR1 and CDR2 from the germline V gene are DFQATT and SNEGSKA (reference sequence). The CDR3 reads CSALRTSGSSYNEQYF. The CDR3, as DNA: TGCAGTGCCCTAAGGACTAGCGGGAGCTCCTACAATGAGCAGTACTTC.

The CDR3: CSARDSLAGVETQYF. The CDR3 DNA reads TGCAGTGCTAGAGATTCACTAGCGGGAGTGGAGACCCAGTACTTC. The chain has TRBV20-1 and TRBJ2-5, with TRBD2 identical over 11 bases. The CDR3 totals 15 residues. After removal of 0 bases from V and 5 bases from J, the junction contained 5 bases not matched to a gene. Germline V lookup: CDR1 DFQATT, CDR2 SNEGSKA (reference sequence).

The V and J genes are TRBV29-1 and TRBJ2-1, with 8 bases identical to TRBD1. There are 13 residues in the CDR3. Germline V gives CDR1 SQVTM, CDR2 ANQGSEA. V was clipped by 7 bases and J by 1 base; unmatched bases: 3. The CDR3 DNA follows: TGCAGCGGTGACAGGGGATCCTACAATGAGCAGTTCTTC. Translating gives CSGDRGSYNEQFF.

This chain joins TRBV10-3 and TRBJ1-1; weak D call: TRBD1 (5 bases). CDR1 is ENHRY and CDR2 is SYGVKD in the germline V gene. The CDR3 has 12 amino acids. V was clipped by 11 bases and J by 5 bases, with 15 bases between them. DNA for the CDR3: TGTGCCTCGAGGGGAGTGAGTACTGAAGCTTTCTTT. The encoded protein is CASRGVSTEAFF.

The V gene is TRBV7-2, the J gene TRBJ2-1; 10 bases align to TRBD2. The V gene end was trimmed by 0 bases and the J gene end by 9 bases; junction bases not matched to a gene: 5. Germline loops: CDR1 SGHTA, CDR2 FQGNSA. The CDR3 is made up of 15 amino acids. The CDR3: CASSLAGSGRVEQFF. CDR3 DNA sequence: TGTGCCAGCAGCTTAGCTGGAAGCGGGAGGGTTGAGCAGTTCTTC.

This clonotype was counted only a few times. The rearrangement uses TRBV29-1 and TRBJ1-2; 8 bases are a match to TRBD1. Germline V gene sequence: CDR1 SQVTM, CDR2 ANQGSEA. This CDR3 has 15 amino acids. Trimming took 0 bases from V and 5 from J; bases not matched to a gene: 8. The CDR3 here is CSVEDRGLSCYGYTF. The DNA for the CDR3 is TGCAGCGTTGAAGACAGGGGGCTCAGCTGTTATGGCTACACCTTC. The complete variable domain, with remaining parts taken from reference TRBV29-1 and TRBJ1-2, reads SAVISQKPSRDICQRGTSLTIQCQVDSQVTMMFWYRQQPGQSLTLIATANQGSEATYESGFVIDKFPISRPNLTFSTLTVSNMSPEDSSIYLCSVEDRGLSCYGYTFGSGTRLTVV.

This clonotype was recorded a few times. The chain has TRBV5-1 and TRBJ2-7, with D maybe TRBD2 (5 bases). This CDR3 region has 12 residues. The V gene's germline CDR1 is SGHRS and CDR2 YFSETQ. Trimming stripped 2 bases from V and 6 bases from J, with 9 bases between. For the CDR3, the DNA is TGCGCCAGCAGCTTTCAGGACTCCGAGCAGTACTTC. Translating it yields CASSFQDSEQYF.

This clonotype was seen a single time. The genes are TRBV29-1 and TRBJ1-1, with D tentatively TRBD1 (5 bases). This CDR3 region has 15 residues. Trimming removed 7 bases at V and 0 bases at J, with 18 bases between. Germline V CDR1 and CDR2: SQVTM, ANQGSEA. The chain's CDR3 is CSGQNRINMNTEAFF. CDR3 sequence (DNA): TGCAGCGGGCAGAACAGGATTAACATGAACACTGAAGCTTTCTTT.

A note on this clonotype: An end of the junction differs from the germline gene, which may be a read error. The chain uses TRBV6-6 and TRBJ2-1; 8 positions agree with TRBD1. The J call is uncertain, as TRBJ2-7 better fits the DNA end. Germline assignment: CDR1 MNHNY and CDR2 SVGAGI (reference sequence). The length of the CDR3 is 14 residues. The CDR3 reads CASRPGTGSCEQYF. CDR3 DNA: TGTGCCAGCAGGCCAGGGACAGGCTCCTGCGAGCAGTACTTC.

The chain combines TRBV6-5 with TRBJ2-5; TRBD1 might be the D (6 bases). The germline gives CDR1 MNHEY, CDR2 SVGAGI. Trimming pared 1 base from V and 11 bases from J, leaving 23 bases between. This CDR3 region has 16 residues. CDR3 loop: CASSYYLGQLRREQYF. The CDR3 region has the DNA TGTGCCAGCAGTTACTACCTGGGACAACTAAGAAGGGAGCAGTACTTC.

The chain carries TRBV29-1 and TRBJ1-5, with a possible D match to TRBD1 (5 bases). V lost 5 bases, J lost 2 bases, and 19 bases lay in between. The CDR3 contains 16 residues. Germline lookup yields CDR1 SQVTM and CDR2 ANQGSEA. CDR3 region: CSVSGTVGKGNQPQHF. The CDR3, as DNA: TGCAGCGTTTCCGGGACGGTAGGGAAGGGCAATCAGCCCCAGCATTTT.

DNA for the CDR3: TGCAGTGCTACTCGACTAGTTACGGTCTATGAGCAGTTCTTC. It codes for CSATRLVTVYEQFF. V is TRBV20-1 and J is TRBJ2-1; a weak D match, TRBD2 (6 bases). Germline CDR1 reads DFQATT; CDR2 reads SNEGSKA (reference sequence). V was cut by 4 bases and J by 8 bases, with 18 bases left in between. The CDR3 runs to 14 residues.

This chain links TRBV20-1 with TRBJ1-4, with 11 bases that match TRBD1. CDR1 DFQATT and CDR2 SNEGSKA come from the germline V gene (reference sequence). This CDR3 comprises 13 residues. Trimming at V came to 1 base and at J to 10 bases, leaving 2 bases not matched to a gene. The CDR3 protein is CSARGDRGSKLFF. CDR3 nucleotide sequence: TGCAGTGCTAGAGGGGACAGGGGGTCAAAACTGTTTTTT.

This chain links TRBV7-9 with TRBJ1-4; D ambiguous. The CDR3 consists of 13 residues. Trimming stripped 10 bases from V and 0 bases from J, with 9 bases between. Germline assignment: CDR1 SEHNR and CDR2 FQNEAQ (reference sequence). The CDR3 is CAIHRTTNEKLFF. The CDR3 nucleotides read TGTGCCATCCATCGGACAACTAATGAAAAACTGTTTTTT.

This chain uses TRBV12-3 or TRBV12-4 with TRBJ1-2, with TRBD1 as a possible D gene (5 bases). V gave up 6 bases and J gave up 7 bases, with 18 bases separating them. The CDR3 loop spans 14 amino acids. The CDR3 DNA reads TGTGCCAGCAGCCCTCTGGGGGTCGTGAGTGGCTACACCTTC. This translates into CASSPLGVVSGYTF.

The V and J genes are TRBV7-6 and TRBJ2-4, with D hard to call. This CDR3 region has 13 residues. V lost 4 bases and J 2 bases, leaving 6 bases between the germline ends. From germline, CDR1 is SGHVS and CDR2 FNYEAQ. CDR3 sequence: CASSSDPKNIQYF. CDR3 sequence (DNA): TGTGCCAGCAGCTCCGACCCCAAAAACATTCAGTACTTC.

This chain uses TRBV3-1 with TRBJ2-6; no clear D. Trimming took 3 bases from V and 2 from J, leaving 14 bases between them. The CDR3 contains 17 residues. Germline lookup yields CDR1 LGHDT and CDR2 YNNKEL (reference sequence). The CDR3 is CASSQEWAMAGANVLTF. The CDR3 DNA is TGTGCCAGCAGCCAGGAGTGGGCGATGGCTGGGGCCAACGTCCTGACTTTC.

The rearrangement uses TRBV6-1 and TRBJ1-1, with D perhaps TRBD1 (6 bases). Germline V gene sequence: CDR1 MNHNS, CDR2 SASEGT. CDR3 length: 17 amino acids. With 7 bases removed from V and 4 bases from J, the gap between germline ends came to 25 bases. DNA for the CDR3: TGTGCCAGCACCCCAGGGTGGTGGACAGTGAAGGGCACTGAAGCTTTCTTT. It codes for CASTPGWWTVKGTEAFF.

The J gene is TRBJ2-1, the V gene TRBV12-3 or TRBV12-4, with 7 bases aligning to TRBD1. The CDR3 has 16 residues. The V gene end was trimmed by 0 bases and the J gene end by 5 bases; junction bases not matched to a gene: 7. The CDR3 loop is CASSLAHDRVNNEQFF. CDR3 bases: TGTGCCAGCAGTTTAGCGCACGACAGGGTAAACAATGAGCAGTTCTTC.

CDR3: CASSNGRTARETQYF. The CDR3 DNA follows: TGTGCCAGCAGCAACGGCCGGACAGCCCGAGAGACCCAGTACTTC. The rearrangement joins TRBV7-9 to TRBJ2-5; TRBD1 might be the D (6 bases). The V gene lost 5 bases and the J gene lost 4 bases, with 17 bases spanning the gap. Germline CDR1 SEHNR, CDR2 FQNEAQ (reference sequence). The CDR3 loop spans 15 amino acids.

This chain connects TRBV20-1 to TRBJ2-7; the match to TRBD2 covers 14 bases. The V segment lost 6 bases and the J segment 5 bases; nucleotides outside the gene matches: 9. Germline assignment: CDR1 DFQATT and CDR2 SNEGSKA (reference sequence). The CDR3 covers 15 residues. This CDR3 reads CSAETSGRGIHEQYF. The CDR3 DNA reads as TGCAGTGCAGAGACTAGCGGGAGGGGTATTCACGAGCAGTACTTC.

This clonotype was seen more than once but under ten times. The chain uses TRBV7-9 and TRBJ2-5; D remains ambiguous. Trimming left V 1 base short and J 4 bases short, with 16 bases between. CDR1 SEHNR and CDR2 FQNEAQ come from the germline V gene (reference sequence). The CDR3 is 16 residues long. CDR3 nucleotides: TGTGCCAGCAGCTTAGAAGTACTAACCGATGGAGAGACCCAGTACTTC. Translated: CASSLEVLTDGETQYF.

This clonotype was seen only a few times. This chain uses TRBV5-5 with TRBJ2-4; 9 nucleotides agree with TRBD1. Germline V CDR1 and CDR2: SGHKS, YYEKEE (reference sequence). The length of the CDR3 is 14 residues. Losses at the gene ends were 3 bases for V and 4 bases for J; bases not matched to a gene: 2. The CDR3 protein is CASSSGQGKNIQYF. As DNA, the CDR3 is TGTGCCAGCAGCTCAGGACAGGGGAAAAACATTCAGTACTTC.

CDR3 in amino acids: CSARQGASREQYF. The DNA for the CDR3 is TGCAGTGCAAGACAGGGGGCGTCGAGGGAGCAGTACTTC. V is TRBV20-1 and J is TRBJ2-7; 10 nucleotides line up with TRBD1. CDR3 length: 13 residues. J lost 7 bases, V lost 6 bases, and 9 bases had no gene match. Germline-derived CDR1 and CDR2 are DFQATT and SNEGSKA (reference sequence).